This T cell receptor beta chain stems from a study of blood T cell repertoires in COVID-19. Study context: Donors in the United States, Italy and Spain gave samples during acute or convalescent COVID-19. Sample material is recorded as cDNA or gDNA derived from T cells, B-cell-depleted T cells, or PBMCs.

Original analysis: Scientists estimated how many nucleated cells there were by amplifying reference gene primers. Using immunoSEQ multiplex PCR, the repertoire was profiled, and TCRdb retains in-frame clones only, with some absent. V, J and clone size are taken as reported in that table, and D and trimming were inferred from the DNA itself. The sample comprises more than 150,000 clones, about 80% of which are singletons, and roughly 28% rests with the top ten. Material for sequencing was peripheral blood. The TCR originated in a woman between 70 and 85 years old with acute or convalescent COVID-19.

This CDR3 is CASRATVSNTGELFF. The CDR3 DNA sequence: TGCGCCAGCAGAGCGACAGTCTCGAACACCGGGGAGCTGTTTTTT. The chain recombines TRBV5-1 with TRBJ2-2, with D possibly being TRBD1 (5 bases). Germline V CDR1 and CDR2: SGHRS, YFSETQ. CDR3 length: 15 amino acids. With 5 bases removed from V and 0 bases from J, the gap between germline ends came to 11 bases.